This TCR beta chain comes out of a study of blood T cell repertoires in COVID-19. At the level of the study: From the United States, Italy and Spain came samples of acute and convalescent COVID-19. T cells, B-cell-depleted T cells, or PBMCs supplied cDNA or gDNA.

CDR1 LNHNV and CDR2 YYDKDF come from the germline V gene (reference sequence). The CDR3 has 13 amino acids. The J segment lost 5 bases and the V segment lost 9 bases, leaving 8 bases of the junction unmatched. Authors' processing steps: Estimation of nucleated cell counts relied on the amplification of reference gene primers. TCRdb keeps only in-frame clones here, not all; method: immunoSEQ multiplex PCR. That table gives V, J and clone size, and the DNA gave D and trimming. The table shows approximately 70,000 clones, with approximately 80% occurring only once. This clone was counted once. The chain combines TRBV15 with TRBJ2-3, with TRBD1 matching 7 bases. This TCR was recovered from a woman between 50 and 59 years old with acute or convalescent COVID-19. Specimen: peripheral blood. CDR3 amino acids: CATAEGARDTQYF. The CDR3 nucleotides read TGTGCCACAGCAGAGGGGGCCAGAGATACGCAGTATTTT.